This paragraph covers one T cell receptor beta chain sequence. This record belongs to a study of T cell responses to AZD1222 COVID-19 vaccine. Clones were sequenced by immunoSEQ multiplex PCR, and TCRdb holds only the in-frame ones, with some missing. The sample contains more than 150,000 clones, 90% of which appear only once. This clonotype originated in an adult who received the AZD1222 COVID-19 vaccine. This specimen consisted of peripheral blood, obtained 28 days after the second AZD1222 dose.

This CDR3 reads CASSLFGRTTNEKLFF. DNA for the CDR3: TGCGCCAGCAGCTTGTTCGGACGCACAACTAATGAAAAACTGTTTTTT. The chain is built from TRBV5-1 and TRBJ1-4; no clear D gene. This CDR3 is built from 16 residues. Trimming took off 1 base at V and 0 bases at J, with 10 bases between the two ends. Germline CDR1 and CDR2: SGHRS and YFSETQ.